The rows below give T cell receptor beta chains drawn from one sample of a study of shared clonotypes between healthy human individuals. Assay used: immunoSEQ multiplex PCR; TCRdb lists only in-frame clones, some missing. The table has about 2.3 million clones, 93% seen once; the top ten hold 0.3% to 0.4%. Sequencing input: naive CD4+ T cells from PBMCs. Receptor source: a man between 18 and 35 years old in good health. Some clones in this sample may be carry-over from other donors' samples. Each CDR3 is given with its conserved first and last residue. Fields, in order: V gene, J gene, clone size, D gene, CDR3 protein, CDR3 DNA. D genes are given only for firm matches. Clone size appears in some rows only: once, few, many, or a class for an expanded clone.

TRBV28	TRBJ1-4	NA	TRBD1	CASSFRGHSEKLFF	TGTGCCAGCAGTTTCAGGGGGCATTCTGAAAAACTGTTTTTT
TRBV11-2	TRBJ1-4	NA	NA	CASSLWPPVSGEKLFF	TGTGCCAGCAGCTTATGGCCCCCGGTCAGTGGTGAAAAACTGTTTTTT
TRBV7-9	TRBJ2-5	NA	NA	CASSPTETQYF	TGTGCCAGCAGTCCTACGGAGACCCAGTACTTC
TRBV29-1	TRBJ2-1	NA	NA	CSAHRGVDEQFF	TGCAGCGCCCATCGGGGTGTCGATGAGCAGTTCTTC
TRBV6-1	TRBJ1-2	NA	NA	CASRVDNNYGYTF	TGTGCCAGCCGAGTGGACAATAACTATGGCTACACCTTC
TRBV30	TRBJ2-7	NA	NA	CAWSLQGNEQYF	TGTGCCTGGAGTCTTCAGGGTAACGAGCAGTACTTC
TRBV6-6	TRBJ2-7	once	NA	CASSYMWTVRPYEQYF	TGTGCCAGCAGTTATATGTGGACAGTTAGACCCTACGAGCAGTACTTC
TRBV18	TRBJ1-3	NA	NA	CASSPDVGGNTIYF	TGTGCCAGCTCACCCGATGTGGGTGGAAACACCATATATTTT
TRBV14	TRBJ2-1	NA	TRBD2	CASSQATSGSQDNEQFF	TGTGCCAGCAGCCAAGCAACTAGCGGGAGCCAGGACAATGAGCAGTTCTTC
TRBV10-3	TRBJ2-5	NA	NA	CAISESGRGETQYF	TGTGCCATCAGTGAGTCAGGCAGGGGAGAGACCCAGTACTTC
TRBV6-6	TRBJ1-4	once	NA	CASSTLQGLNEKLFF	TGTGCCAGCAGTACATTACAGGGTTTAAATGAAAAACTGTTTTTT
TRBV4-3	TRBJ1-3	once	NA	CASSQEPGPGNTIYF	TGCGCCAGCAGCCAAGAGCCAGGGCCTGGAAACACCATATATTTT
TRBV7-9	TRBJ2-5	NA	NA	CASSLIQSETQYF	TGTGCCAGCAGCCTTATACAGAGTGAGACCCAGTACTTC
TRBV6-5	TRBJ1-4	NA	TRBD1	CATQGERPNEKLFF	TGTGCCACCCAGGGGGAGCGACCAAATGAAAAACTGTTTTTT
TRBV7-3	TRBJ2-3	NA	NA	CASSSRTDTQYF	TGTGCCAGCAGCTCTAGAACAGATACGCAGTATTTT
TRBV19	TRBJ2-2	NA	TRBD2	CASGWREVAGELFF	TGTGCCAGCGGGTGGCGGGAGGTTGCCGGGGAGCTGTTTTTT
TRBV7-9	TRBJ2-3	NA	TRBD2	CASSKGLAGSTDTQYF	TGTGCCAGCAGCAAGGGACTAGCGGGAAGCACAGATACGCAGTACTTT
TRBV5-1	TRBJ1-4	NA	TRBD1	CASKGAAATNEKLFF	TGCGCCAGCAAGGGGGCAGCGGCAACTAATGAAAAACTGTTTTTT
TRBV6-6	TRBJ1-4	NA	NA	CASSTTGEKLFF	TGTGCCAGCAGTACTACGGGGGAAAAACTGTTTTTT
TRBV5-1	TRBJ2-7	NA	NA	CASSKIRGPPYEQYF	TGCGCCAGCTCTAAAATCCGGGGCCCGCCCTACGAGCAGTACTTC
TRBV10-3	TRBJ2-3	NA	TRBD1	CAISPVPGTGGTDTQYF	TGTGCCATCAGTCCTGTTCCCGGGACAGGGGGCACAGATACGCAGTATTTT
TRBV7-8	TRBJ2-5	NA	NA	CASSSTRQTQETQYF	TGTGCCAGCAGCTCCACTAGACAGACCCAAGAGACCCAGTACTTC
TRBV5-1	TRBJ2-5	NA	NA	CASSLADLGETQYF	TGCGCCAGCAGCTTGGCGGACCTCGGGGAGACCCAGTACTTC
TRBV19	TRBJ1-4	NA	TRBD1	CASSPGGRDRVREKLFF	TGTGCCAGTAGTCCAGGGGGTAGGGACAGGGTGCGGGAAAAACTGTTTTTT
TRBV7-2	TRBJ2-3	NA	NA	CASSSSTDTQYF	TGTGCCAGCAGCTCCAGCACAGATACGCAGTATTTT
TRBV28	TRBJ2-5	once	NA	CASSLPATPRETQYF	TGTGCCAGCTCCCTCCCGGCGACGCCTAGAGAGACCCAGTACTTC
TRBV4-1	TRBJ2-3	NA	NA	CASSQLGGRRDTQYF	TGCGCCAGCAGCCAACTCGGCGGCAGGCGAGATACGCAGTATTTT
TRBV10-3	TRBJ2-1	NA	TRBD2	CAIRGLAEEGREQFF	TGTGCCATCAGGGGACTAGCGGAAGAGGGGCGTGAGCAGTTCTTC
TRBV28	TRBJ2-7	NA	NA	CASSLIGGGYEQYF	TGTGCCAGCAGTTTAATAGGGGGTGGTTACGAGCAGTACTTC
TRBV10-3	TRBJ2-7	NA	NA	CAIGGLLSYEQYF	TGTGCCATCGGGGGGTTGCTCTCCTACGAGCAGTACTTC
TRBV28	TRBJ2-1	NA	NA	CASSLFDKKQFF	TGTGCCAGCAGTTTATTTGACAAGAAGCAGTTCTTC
TRBV7-3	TRBJ2-7	once	NA	CASSPGPAEAYEQYF	TGTGCCAGCAGCCCCGGTCCAGCGGAGGCCTACGAGCAGTACTTC
TRBV7-2	TRBJ2-1	NA	TRBD1	CASSFAWDSLYNEQFF	TGTGCCAGCAGCTTCGCTTGGGACAGCCTTTACAATGAGCAGTTCTTC
TRBV14	TRBJ1-2	NA	NA	CASSQDGGSYGYTF	TGTGCCAGCAGCCAAGACGGCGGGAGCTATGGCTACACCTTC
TRBV5-1	TRBJ2-5	NA	NA	CAISRTGTYPETQYF	TGCGCCATCTCGAGAACCGGGACCTACCCGGAGACCCAGTACTTC
TRBV5-6	TRBJ2-7	NA	TRBD1	CASSFRDRGYEQYF	TGTGCCAGCAGCTTCCGGGACAGGGGCTACGAGCAGTACTTC
TRBV7-2	TRBJ2-7	NA	NA	CASSLGLHYEQYF	TGTGCCAGCAGCTTGGGGTTACACTACGAGCAGTACTTC
TRBV27	TRBJ2-5	NA	NA	CASSSLRRGETQYF	TGTGCCAGCAGTTCACTCAGGAGGGGTGAGACCCAGTACTTC
TRBV2	TRBJ2-6	NA	NA	CASGKDRSGANVLTF	TGTGCCAGCGGGAAGGACCGCTCTGGGGCCAACGTCCTGACTTTC
TRBV15	TRBJ1-3	NA	NA	CATSPRQESSGNTIYF	TGTGCCACCAGCCCGCGACAGGAGAGCTCTGGAAACACCATATATTTT
TRBV19	TRBJ1-5	NA	NA	CASAPSNQPQHF	TGTGCCAGCGCCCCCAGCAATCAGCCCCAGCATTTT
TRBV5-4	TRBJ1-2	NA	NA	CASSLVGSGGYTF	TGTGCCAGCAGCTTGGTGGGAAGTGGTGGCTACACCTTC
TRBV5-4	TRBJ2-2	NA	TRBD2	CASSPTSAFTGELFF	TGTGCCAGCAGCCCAACTAGCGCTTTCACCGGGGAGCTGTTTTTT
TRBV2	TRBJ2-7	NA	NA	CASGRQQMEQYF	TGTGCCAGCGGGAGACAGCAAATGGAGCAGTACTTC
TRBV11-2	TRBJ1-2	NA	NA	CASSLTGYGYTF	TGTGCCAGCAGCTTAACAGGGTATGGCTACACCTTC
TRBV10-3	TRBJ2-7	NA	NA	CAISVARAPYEQYF	TGTGCCATCAGTGTTGCCAGGGCCCCCTACGAGCAGTACTTC
TRBV4-3	TRBJ2-7	NA	TRBD2	CASSQVWREAYEQYF	TGCGCCAGCAGCCAAGTGTGGCGGGAGGCCTACGAGCAGTACTTC
TRBV5-1	TRBJ2-1	NA	NA	CASSLQPGAGYSNEQFF	TGCGCCAGCAGCTTGCAACCCGGGGCGGGATATTCCAATGAGCAGTTCTTC
TRBV9	TRBJ1-2	NA	TRBD1	CASSPGTGIGLDYGYTF	TGTGCCAGCAGCCCTGGGACAGGGATTGGGCTAGACTATGGCTACACCTTC
TRBV11-2	TRBJ1-1	few	TRBD1	CASSLTGDTEAFF	TGTGCCAGCAGCCTCACAGGGGACACTGAAGCTTTCTTT
TRBV27	TRBJ2-5	few	NA	CASWDTYQTQYF	TGTGCCAGCTGGGACACCTACCAGACCCAGTACTTC
TRBV6-1	TRBJ1-2	NA	NA	CASSEIQGHQRGGYTF	TGTGCCAGCAGTGAAATCCAAGGGCATCAACGTGGTGGCTACACCTTC
TRBV9	TRBJ2-3	once	TRBD2	CASSTSVSTDTQYF	TGTGCCAGCAGCACTAGCGTTTCCACAGATACGCAGTATTTT
TRBV4-2	TRBJ1-3	NA	NA	CASSQKPGQALSGNTIYF	TGTGCCAGCAGCCAGAAACCTGGCCAGGCGCTCTCTGGAAACACCATATATTTT
TRBV6-6	TRBJ2-1	NA	TRBD2	CASRGTGGIEQFF	TGTGCCAGCAGGGGGACGGGGGGTATTGAGCAGTTCTTC
TRBV7-2	TRBJ2-3	NA	NA	CASNPLSGPPGDTQYF	TGTGCCAGCAACCCCCTCTCGGGACCCCCGGGAGATACGCAGTATTTT